This TCR beta chain was obtained from a study of blood T cell repertoires in COVID-19. J gave up 7 bases and V 5 bases, and 7 bases lay outside the gene matches. The CDR3 runs 13 residues. Germline V gives CDR1 MDHEN, CDR2 SYDVKM. Generated by immunoSEQ multiplex PCR, the TCRdb table keeps only in-frame clones and is missing some. Of over 90,000 clones in the sample, 70% to 90% were seen once. The sample consisted of peripheral blood. The V gene is TRBV28, the J gene TRBJ1-2, with 7 bases fitting TRBD1. This clonotype was sampled from a man between 45 and 60 years old in a cohort sampled during active COVID-19. The CDR3 sequence is CASSTQGRSGYTF. CDR3 bases: TGTGCCAGCAGTACACAGGGGAGGAGTGGCTACACCTTC.